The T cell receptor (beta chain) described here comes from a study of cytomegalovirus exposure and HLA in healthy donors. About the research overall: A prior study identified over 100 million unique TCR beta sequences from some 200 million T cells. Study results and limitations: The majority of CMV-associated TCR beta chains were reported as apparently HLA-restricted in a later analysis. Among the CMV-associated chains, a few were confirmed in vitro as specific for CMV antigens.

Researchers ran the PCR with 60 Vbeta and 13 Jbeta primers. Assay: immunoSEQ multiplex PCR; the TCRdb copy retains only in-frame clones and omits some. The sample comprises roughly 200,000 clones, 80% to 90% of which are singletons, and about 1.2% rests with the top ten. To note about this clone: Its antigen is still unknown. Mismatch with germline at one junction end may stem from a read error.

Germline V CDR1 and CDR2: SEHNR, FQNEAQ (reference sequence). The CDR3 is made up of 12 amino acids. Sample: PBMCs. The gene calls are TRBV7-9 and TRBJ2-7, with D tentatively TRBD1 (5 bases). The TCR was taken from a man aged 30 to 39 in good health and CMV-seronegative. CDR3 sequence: CSSSRQSYEQYF. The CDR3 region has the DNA TGTTCCAGCAGTCGACAGTCCTACGAGCAGTACTTC.